This entry is about one T cell receptor beta chain. The sample comes from a study of T cell changes during pregnancy in multiple sclerosis. The V gene lost 5 bases and the J gene lost 2 bases, with 13 bases spanning the gap. Germline V gene data show CDR1 as SQVTM and CDR2 as ANQGSEA. CDR3 length equals 13 residues. TCRdb keeps only in-frame clones here, not all; method: immunoSEQ multiplex PCR. This sample has around 21,000 clones, with less than 90% found just once. The sequence was collected from a female donor in good health, enrolled as a control in a pregnancy study. This material consisted of CD8+ T cells from peripheral blood mononuclear cells, taken after pregnancy. The chain joins TRBV29-1 to TRBJ2-7; D perhaps matches TRBD1 (6 bases). The CDR3 bases are TGCAGCGTTCAGACAGGATCGGCCTACGAGCAGTACTTC. Its translation: CSVQTGSAYEQYF.